The present TCR beta chain was sequenced within a study of radiotherapy plus CTLA-4 blockade in lung cancer. Regarding the study as a whole: Dynamics of early blood T cell clones, together with interferon-beta, were reportedly the best predictors of response. Following radiotherapy plus ipilimumab, tumor-derived TCR clones expanded in the blood.

Assay used: immunoSEQ multiplex PCR; TCRdb lists only in-frame clones, some missing. Of fewer than 100,000 clones in the sample, more than 60% were seen once. Trimming removed 4 bases from V and 5 bases from J; junction bases left unmatched: 4. Germline assignment: CDR1 SGHDT and CDR2 YYEEEE. The CDR3 is 14 residues long. In the case of this clone: The antigen is undetermined.

Patients in the study, people with chemo-refractory metastatic non-small-cell lung cancer, received focal radiation plus ipilimumab CTLA-4 blockade. V and J are TRBV5-6 and TRBJ1-5, with TRBD1 matching 9 bases. The sequence was collected from a human donor with non-small cell lung cancer whose response to radiotherapy plus ipilimumab could not be evaluated. Some clones in this sample may be carry-over from other donors' samples. Here the sequenced sample was peripheral blood, taken from a patient treated with radiotherapy plus ipilimumab. The CDR3 sequence is CASSPGQGYQPQHF. The CDR3 DNA reads TGTGCCAGCAGCCCGGGACAGGGTTATCAGCCCCAGCATTTT. The full variable domain, in which reference TRBV5-6 and TRBJ1-5 provide the parts outside the CDR3, is DAGVTQSPTHLIKTRGQQVTLRCSPKSGHDTVSWYQQALGQGPQFIFQYYEEEERQRGNFPDRFSGHQFPNYSSELNVNALLLGDSALYLCASSPGQGYQPQHFGDGTRLSIL.